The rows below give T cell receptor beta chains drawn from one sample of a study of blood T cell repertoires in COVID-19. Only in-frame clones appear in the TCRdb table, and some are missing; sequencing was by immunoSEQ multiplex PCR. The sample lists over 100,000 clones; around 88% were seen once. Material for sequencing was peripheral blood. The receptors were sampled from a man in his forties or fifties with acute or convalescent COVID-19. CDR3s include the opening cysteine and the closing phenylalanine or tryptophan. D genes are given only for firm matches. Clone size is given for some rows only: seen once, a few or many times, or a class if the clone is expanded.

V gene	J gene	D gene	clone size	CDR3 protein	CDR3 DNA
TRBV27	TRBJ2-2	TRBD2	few	CASRLAGSNTGELFF	TGTGCCAGCAGGCTAGCGGGTTCGAACACCGGGGAGCTGTTTTTT
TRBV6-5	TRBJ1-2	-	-	CASSWGGNYGYTF	TGTGCCAGCAGCTGGGGGGGCAACTATGGCTACACCTTC
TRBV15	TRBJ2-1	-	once	CATSREPRSEQFF	TGTGCCACCAGCAGAGAGCCAAGGAGTGAGCAGTTCTTC
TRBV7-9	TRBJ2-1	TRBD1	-	CASSPGQGDNEQFF	TGTGCCAGCTCGCCGGGACAGGGGGACAATGAGCAGTTCTTC
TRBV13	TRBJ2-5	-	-	CASSFRRQETQYF	TGTGCCAGCAGCTTTAGGCGGCAAGAGACCCAGTACTTC
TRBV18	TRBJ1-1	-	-	CASSPSLAVNTEAFF	TGTGCCAGCTCACCAAGTTTGGCAGTGAACACTGAAGCTTTCTTT
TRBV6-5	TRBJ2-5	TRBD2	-	CASSGGALETQYF	TGTGCCAGCAGCGGGGGGGCCTTAGAGACCCAGTACTTC
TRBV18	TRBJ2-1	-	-	CASSPRIEQFF	TGTGCCAGCTCACCGAGGATAGAGCAGTTCTTC
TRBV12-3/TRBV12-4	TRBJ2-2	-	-	CASSLLSTGELFF	TGTGCCAGCAGTCTTCTGTCCACCGGGGAGCTGTTTTTT
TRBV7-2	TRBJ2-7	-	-	CASSLVGSSYEQYF	TGTGCCAGCAGCTTAGTTGGCAGCTCCTACGAGCAGTACTTC